This T cell receptor (beta chain) was recorded in a study of T-cell memory formation after mild COVID-19. TCRdb re-analysed the 5' RACE reads in MiXCR, keeping a single row per CDR3 protein. The sample carries a few hundred thousand distinct CDR3 sequences, approximately 19% recorded once. The germline CDR1 and CDR2 sequences are ENHRY and SYGVKD. The CDR3 covers 17 residues. A single count supports this clonotype. Its antigen is as yet unknown. Germline and junction disagree at one end, which may indicate a read error. Study-wide findings and caveats: Unconfirmed was the SARS-CoV-2 specificity of second-wave clones that peaked on day 37. Contracting clones, day 15 to 85, had balanced CD4/CD8, and later expanders favored CD4+.

The chain employs TRBV10-3 and TRBJ1-1, with a possible D match to TRBD1 (5 bases). This TCR was recovered from a man between 18 and 29 years old who had mild COVID-19 (a few samples of this study predate the infection). Cell type and time point are not known. Sequences were obtained from PBMCs or a T cell subset sorted from them (not recorded which). The CDR3 sequence: CAISGDGWVSKNTEALF. The CDR3 DNA sequence: TGTGCCATCAGTGGGGACGGATGGGTATCTAAGAACACTGAAGCTTTATTT.